Shown below are 31 T cell receptor beta chains from a single sample sequenced in a study of graft-versus-host responses after intestinal transplantation. Only in-frame clones appear in the TCRdb table, and some are missing; sequencing was by immunoSEQ multiplex PCR. The data contain around 90,000 clones, just under 95% of them singletons. Their antigens are not known. The sample in question was unstimulated CD8+ T cells sorted from spleen or lymph node cells, obtained before transplant. These receptors came from a human donor who was the organ donor for an intestinal transplant.

This clone was seen just once. This chain joins TRBV5-1 and TRBJ2-7; TRBD2 aligns across 9 bases. The J segment lost 4 bases and the V segment lost 5 bases, leaving 4 bases of the junction unmatched. The CDR3 runs 13 residues. CDR1 is SGHRS and CDR2 is YFSETQ in the germline V gene. CDR3 in DNA: TGCGCCAGCAGAGAAGCGGGAGGTTACGAGCAGTACTTC. Its protein is CASREAGGYEQYF.

The chain combines TRBV20-1 with TRBJ2-5; TRBD2 is a possible D gene (5 bases). The CDR3 extends over 11 amino acids. CDR1 and CDR2 (germline): DFQATT, SNEGSKA (reference sequence). CDR3 sequence: CSTEDFGTQYF. CDR3 nucleotides: TGCAGCACGGAGGATTTCGGGACCCAGTACTTC.

This sequence joins TRBV10-3 and TRBJ2-7, with no clear D. The length of the CDR3 is 11 residues. Deletions cut 7 bases from V and 6 bases from J, with 10 bases between. The germline V gene has CDR1 ENHRY and CDR2 SYGVKD. CDR3 coding DNA: TGTGCCATCACAATCGATAGCGAGCAGTACTTC. Its protein is CAITIDSEQYF.

The V gene is TRBV2, the J gene TRBJ2-2; D might be TRBD1 (6 bases). Germline V lookup: CDR1 SNHLY, CDR2 FYNNEI. V was pared by 10 bases and J by 3 bases, with 12 bases between. There are 13 residues in the CDR3. CDR3 nucleotide sequence: TGTGCCACCCAGGGGTTGGACACCGGGGAGCTGTTTTTT. This codes for CATQGLDTGELFF.

The chain combines TRBV6-5 with TRBJ2-3, with a tentative D call TRBD1 (5 bases). Germline V CDR1 and CDR2: MNHEY, SVGAGI. This CDR3 has 15 amino acids. Trimming removed 6 bases at V and 4 bases at J, with 17 bases between. In DNA, the CDR3 is TGTGCCAGCAGCTCACGGGCAGGGCAATCAGATACGCAGTATTTT. It specifies CASSSRAGQSDTQYF.

The DNA for the CDR3 is TGTGCCAGCGGCGGGACAGCCAATCAGCCCCAGCATTTT. Residues: CASGGTANQPQHF. The chain uses TRBV27 and TRBJ1-5; 7 positions agree with TRBD1. J lost 3 bases, V lost 8 bases, and 4 bases had no gene match. CDR1 and CDR2 from the germline V gene are MNHEY and SMNVEV (reference sequence). The CDR3 runs to 13 residues.

The chain links TRBV27 to TRBJ2-7; D is unresolved. The CDR3 runs 12 residues. V shed 2 bases and J shed 4 bases, with 6 bases lying between them. Germline CDR1 is MNHEY and CDR2 is SMNVEV (reference sequence). The CDR3 reads CASSLDGYEQYF. CDR3 coding DNA: TGTGCCAGCAGTTTAGACGGGTACGAGCAGTACTTC.

The chain employs TRBV28 and TRBJ1-1; 7 bases line up with TRBD1. Germline V gives CDR1 MDHEN, CDR2 SYDVKM. The CDR3 is 15 residues long. The V segment lost 5 bases and the J segment 4 bases; nucleotides outside the gene matches: 10. DNA of the CDR3: TGTGCCAGCAGTACCCTATTGCCAGGGGGCACTGAAGCTTTCTTT. Protein sequence: CASSTLLPGGTEAFF.

The J gene is TRBJ1-4, the V gene TRBV4-1; no clear D. Per the germline V gene, CDR1 is MGHRA and CDR2 is YSYEKL. The germline V and J ends were trimmed by 1 base and 15 bases, with 15 bases remaining between them. The length of the CDR3 is 13 residues. CDR3 DNA sequence: TGCGCCAGCAGCCAAGTATTCGTAGGGAGAGTGTTTTTT. Amino acid sequence: CASSQVFVGRVFF.

The rearrangement joins TRBV6-5 to TRBJ2-2, with TRBD2 matching 9 bases. V shed 2 bases and J 8 bases; nucleotides not matched to a gene: 6. Germline CDR1 MNHEY, CDR2 SVGAGI. The CDR3 sequence is 15 residues long. The CDR3 loop reads CASSYPGTSRGELFF. In DNA form, the CDR3 reads TGTGCCAGCAGTTACCCCGGGACTAGCAGGGGGGAGCTGTTTTTT.

The chain uses TRBV11-3 and TRBJ1-5; no firm D call. V lost 4 bases to trimming and J lost 3 bases, with 7 bases between them. Germline CDR1 SGHNT, CDR2 YENEEA. The length of the CDR3 is 13 residues. The CDR3 region has the DNA TGTGCCAGCAGCTCAACATTCAATCAGCCCCAGCATTTT. Amino acid sequence: CASSSTFNQPQHF.

The chain combines TRBV7-6 with TRBJ2-3; 7 positions agree with TRBD2. This CDR3 spans 16 amino acids. From germline, CDR1 is SGHVS and CDR2 FNYEAQ. The V segment lost 5 bases and the J segment 1 base; nucleotides outside the gene matches: 9. CDR3 amino acids: CASSEDLAERTDTQYF. The CDR3 DNA reads TGTGCCAGCAGCGAAGACCTAGCGGAACGCACAGATACGCAGTATTTT.

The rearrangement uses TRBV5-5 and TRBJ2-2; D not resolved. In germline, CDR1 is SGHKS, CDR2 YYEKEE (reference sequence). V was pared by 0 bases and J by 6 bases, with 12 bases between. CDR3 length: 15 residues. DNA of the CDR3: TGTGCCAGCAGCTTGGCGAGCGCGGCCCCCGGGGAGCTGTTTTTT. It encodes CASSLASAAPGELFF.

This clone was picked up a small number of times. This chain uses TRBV27 with TRBJ2-7, with 8 positions matching TRBD1. J gave up 0 bases and V 5 bases, and 3 bases lay outside the gene matches. This CDR3 has 14 residues. The V gene's germline CDR1 is MNHEY and CDR2 SMNVEV (reference sequence). DNA for the CDR3: TGTGCCAGCAGTCCCAGGGGGCCCTCCTACGAGCAGTACTTC. As protein: CASSPRGPSYEQYF.

This chain connects TRBV11-3 to TRBJ1-6; 7 bases align to TRBD1. With 4 bases clipped from V and 8 bases from J, the junction kept 14 bases outside the gene matches. The CDR3 runs 17 residues. The V gene's germline CDR1 is SGHNT and CDR2 YENEEA. The CDR3 DNA reads as TGTGCCAGCAGCTGCCGGACAGGTCAGGACGGTTATTCACCCCTCCACTTT. Translation: CASSCRTGQDGYSPLHF. Full variable domain (outside the CDR3, taken from reference TRBV11-3 and TRBJ1-6): EAGVVQSPRYKIIEKKQPVAFWCNPISGHNTLYWYLQNLGQGPELLIRYENEEAVDDSQLPKDRFSAERLKGVDSTLKIQPAELGDSAVYLCASSCRTGQDGYSPLHFGNGTRLTVT.

The rearrangement uses TRBV7-8 and TRBJ1-1; D ambiguous. V dropped 1 base and J dropped 0 bases, with 6 bases sitting between them. Germline CDR1 SGHVS, CDR2 FQNEAQ. The CDR3 runs 14 residues. CDR3 protein: CASSLGRLNTEAFF. In nucleotides, the CDR3 is TGTGCCAGCAGCTTAGGCAGATTGAACACTGAAGCTTTCTTT.

This chain links TRBV7-9 with TRBJ2-1, with TRBD2 matching over 13 bases. Germline lookup yields CDR1 SEHNR and CDR2 FQNEAQ (reference sequence). The V gene end was trimmed by 4 bases and the J gene end by 3 bases; junction bases not matched to a gene: 9. The CDR3 runs to 18 residues. This CDR3 reads CASSSETSGGTYYNEQFF. The CDR3 DNA reads as TGTGCCAGCAGCTCGGAGACTAGCGGGGGGACCTACTACAATGAGCAGTTCTTC.

The chain links TRBV25-1 to TRBJ1-1, with D possibly TRBD1 on 6 matching bases. Germline V gene lookup returns CDR1 MGHDK and CDR2 SYGVNS. This CDR3 spans 14 amino acids. Trimming shortened V by 2 bases and J by 4 bases, and 11 bases separated the two germline ends. CDR3 in amino acids: CASSETGGSTEAFF. The CDR3 DNA is TGTGCCAGCAGTGAAACGGGGGGCAGCACTGAAGCTTTCTTT.

The V call is TRBV28, the J call TRBJ2-1, with D perhaps matching TRBD1 (6 bases). The CDR3 covers 21 residues. Germline V lookup: CDR1 MDHEN, CDR2 SYDVKM. V lost 5 bases and J lost 8, with 37 bases in between. CDR3 in amino acids: CASSPPFRRLFSGRGWHEQFF. In DNA, the CDR3 is TGTGCCAGCAGTCCACCGTTTAGACGTTTGTTTTCGGGCAGGGGATGGCATGAGCAGTTCTTC. Full variable domain (remainder filled in from reference TRBV28 and TRBJ2-1): DVKVTQSSRYLVKRTGEKVFLECVQDMDHENMFWYRQDPGLGLRLIYFSYDVKMKEKGDIPEGYSVSREKKERFSLILESASTNQTSMYLCASSPPFRRLFSGRGWHEQFFGPGTRLTVL.

The chain couples TRBV9 to TRBJ2-7; D possibly corresponds to TRBD2 (5 bases). CDR1 is SGDLS, CDR2 YYNGEE, per germline. CDR3 length: 14 amino acids. V lost 0 bases, J lost 3 bases, and 10 bases lay in between. CDR3 protein: CASSVGDYDYEQYF. The DNA of the CDR3 is TGTGCCAGCAGCGTAGGAGACTATGACTACGAGCAGTACTTC.

The chain carries TRBV28 and TRBJ2-7; 8 bases are a match to TRBD2. The germline V gene has CDR1 MDHEN and CDR2 SYDVKM. The CDR3 runs 16 residues. Losses at the gene ends were 5 bases for V and 7 bases for J; bases not matched to a gene: 16. This CDR3 is CASSQPTAGEEGEQYF. The CDR3 coding sequence is TGTGCCAGCAGTCAACCTACAGCGGGAGAGGAGGGAGAGCAGTACTTC.

The rearrangement joins TRBV2 to TRBJ2-7; TRBD2 agrees at 9 bases. The CDR3 length is 17 residues. Germline V gives CDR1 SNHLY, CDR2 FYNNEI. V dropped 5 bases and J dropped 0; count of bases not matched to a gene: 11. CDR3 loop: CASSNNLAGSGSYEQYF. Here the CDR3 DNA reads TGTGCCAGCAGTAATAATCTAGCGGGATCGGGCTCCTACGAGCAGTACTTC.

The chain employs TRBV11-2 and TRBJ1-1; 8 bases are shared with TRBD1. This CDR3 spans 14 amino acids. The J segment lost 7 bases and the V segment lost 1 base, leaving 5 bases of the junction unmatched. Germline lookup yields CDR1 SGHAT and CDR2 FQNNGV. The CDR3 DNA is TGTGCCAGCAGCTTAGGGACAGGGCCGATTGAAGCTTTCTTT. Its translation is CASSLGTGPIEAFF. The variable domain in full, with the rest retrieved from reference TRBV11-2 and TRBJ1-1, is EAGVAQSPRYKIIEKRQSVAFWCNPISGHATLYWYQQILGQGPKLLIQFQNNGVVDDSQLPKDRFSAERLKGVDSTLKIQPAKLEDSAVYLCASSLGTGPIEAFFGQGTRLTVV.

The chain recombines TRBV11-3 with TRBJ1-1; 9 nucleotides line up with TRBD1. The junction had 8 bases not matched to a gene; V was cut back by 5 bases and J by 10 bases. The CDR3 covers 13 residues. Germline CDR1 SGHNT, CDR2 YENEEA. The CDR3, as DNA: TGTGCCAGCAGCCGTTTATACAGGGGGCTAGCTTTCTTT. This sequence encodes CASSRLYRGLAFF.

The chain employs TRBV2 and TRBJ2-3, with 10 bases aligning to TRBD2. Germline V gene sequence: CDR1 SNHLY, CDR2 FYNNEI. The J segment lost 7 bases and the V segment lost 4 bases, leaving 5 bases of the junction unmatched. This CDR3 region has 14 residues. The CDR3 nucleotides read TGTGCCAGCAGTGGACTAGCGGGTCCCAATACGCAGTATTTT. It encodes CASSGLAGPNTQYF.

This clone was counted a single time. V usage is TRBV5-1 and J usage is TRBJ2-5, with TRBD2 as a possible D gene (7 bases). The CDR3 sequence is 15 residues long. V was shortened by 0 bases and J by 4 bases, with 13 bases between the two germline ends. Germline V gene lookup returns CDR1 SGHRS and CDR2 YFSETQ. In nucleotides, the CDR3 is TGCGCCAGCAGCTTGGTGGCGGGGGCGGGAGAGACCCAGTACTTC. Its translation is CASSLVAGAGETQYF.

The chain recombines TRBV30 with TRBJ2-3; TRBD2 agrees at 14 bases. The CDR3 contains 17 residues. The V and J ends lost 5 bases and 3 bases, in that order; junction bases with no gene match: 10. CDR1 is GTSNPN, CDR2 SVGIG, per germline (reference sequence). DNA of the CDR3: TGTGCCTGGGAAGGAGGGACTAGCGGGAGAGGGACAGATACGCAGTATTTT. It yields the protein CAWEGGTSGRGTDTQYF.

This clone has a single count. The V and J genes are TRBV13 and TRBJ2-7, with 9 bases that match TRBD1. Germline CDR1 reads PRHDT; CDR2 reads FYEKMQ (reference sequence). The CDR3 length is 14 residues. V was clipped by 6 bases and J by 5 bases; unmatched bases: 8. CDR3 in amino acids: CASSPRTGAHEQYF. The CDR3 nucleotides are TGTGCCAGCAGTCCAAGGACAGGGGCCCACGAGCAGTACTTC.

The chain recombines TRBV13 with TRBJ2-2, with D possibly being TRBD2 (6 bases). Deletions cut 4 bases from V and 8 bases from J, with 23 bases between. The CDR3 is 17 residues long. Germline CDR1 is PRHDT and CDR2 is FYEKMQ (reference sequence). The CDR3 region is CASSSRSPRRLGGELFF. The CDR3 DNA reads as TGTGCCAGCAGCTCGCGGTCCCCCCGGAGACTAGGGGGGGAGCTGTTTTTT.

This clone was recorded only once. V is TRBV6-5 and J is TRBJ2-1; maybe TRBD1 (5 bases). V dropped 2 bases and J dropped 13 bases, with 18 bases sitting between them. CDR3 length equals 14 residues. Per germline, CDR1 MNHEY and CDR2 SVGAGI. The CDR3 protein is CASSYPGNRRRQFF. In DNA form, the CDR3 reads TGTGCCAGCAGTTACCCGGGCAACAGGAGACGTCAGTTCTTC.

The V gene is TRBV11-3, the J gene TRBJ2-7, with 8 bases matching TRBD1. This CDR3 is built from 17 residues. Germline V lookup: CDR1 SGHNT, CDR2 YENEEA. V trimming: 1 base; J trimming: 3 bases; junction bases outside the gene matches: 11. In DNA, the CDR3 is TGTGCCAGCAGCTTAGCACCCGTCGGACAGGGCGTCTACGAGCAGTACTTC. It encodes CASSLAPVGQGVYEQYF.